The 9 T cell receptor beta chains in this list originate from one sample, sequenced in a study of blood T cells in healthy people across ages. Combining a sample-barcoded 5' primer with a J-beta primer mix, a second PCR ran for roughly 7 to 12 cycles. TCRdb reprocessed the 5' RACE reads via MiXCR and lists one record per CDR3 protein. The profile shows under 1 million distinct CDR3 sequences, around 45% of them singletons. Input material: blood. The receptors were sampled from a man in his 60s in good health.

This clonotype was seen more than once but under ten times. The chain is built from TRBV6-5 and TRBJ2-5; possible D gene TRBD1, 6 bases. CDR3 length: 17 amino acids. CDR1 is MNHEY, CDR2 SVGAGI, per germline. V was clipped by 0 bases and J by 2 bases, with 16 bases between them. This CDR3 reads CASSYSPGAAKQETQYF. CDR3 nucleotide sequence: TGTGCCAGCAGTTACTCCCCAGGGGCGGCCAAACAAGAGACCCAGTACTTC.

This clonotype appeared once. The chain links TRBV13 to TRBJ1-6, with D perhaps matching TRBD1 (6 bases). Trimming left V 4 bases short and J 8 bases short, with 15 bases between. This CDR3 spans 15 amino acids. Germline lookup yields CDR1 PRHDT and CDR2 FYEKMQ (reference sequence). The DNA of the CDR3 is TGTGCCAGCAGCTCGATTGACAGGATTGATTCACCCCTCCACTTT. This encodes CASSSIDRIDSPLHF. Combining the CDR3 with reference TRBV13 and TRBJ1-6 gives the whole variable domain AAGVIQSPRHLIKEKRETATLKCYPIPRHDTVYWYQQGPGQDPQFLISFYEKMQSDKGSIPDRFSAQQFSDYHSELNMSSLELGDSALYFCASSSIDRIDSPLHFGNGTRLTVT.

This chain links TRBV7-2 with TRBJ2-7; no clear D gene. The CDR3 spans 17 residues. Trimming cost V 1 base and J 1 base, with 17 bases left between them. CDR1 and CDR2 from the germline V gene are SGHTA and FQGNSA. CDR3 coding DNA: TGTGCCAGCAGCTTAGAGTGGGTAGGCCAGTCATCCTACGAGCAGTACTTC. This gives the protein CASSLEWVGQSSYEQYF.

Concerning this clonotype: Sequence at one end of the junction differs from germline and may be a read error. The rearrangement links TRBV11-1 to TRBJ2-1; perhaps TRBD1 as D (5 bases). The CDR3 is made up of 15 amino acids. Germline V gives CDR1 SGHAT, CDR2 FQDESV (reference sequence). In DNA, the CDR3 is TGTGCCAGCAGCTCTCGACAGCGTGCCTACAATGAGCTGTTCTTC. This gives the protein CASSSRQRAYNELFF.

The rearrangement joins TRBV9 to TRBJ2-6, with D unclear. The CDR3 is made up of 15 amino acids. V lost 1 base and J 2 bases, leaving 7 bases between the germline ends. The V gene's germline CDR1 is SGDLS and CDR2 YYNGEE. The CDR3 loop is CASSVSYPGANVLTF. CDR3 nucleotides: TGTGCCAGCAGCGTATCGTACCCTGGGGCCAACGTCCTGACTTTC.

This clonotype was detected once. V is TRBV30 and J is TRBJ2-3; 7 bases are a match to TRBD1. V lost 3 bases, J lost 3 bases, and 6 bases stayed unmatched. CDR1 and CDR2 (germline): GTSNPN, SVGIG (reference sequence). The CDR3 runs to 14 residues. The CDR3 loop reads CAWRDRVQTDTQYF. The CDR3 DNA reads TGTGCCTGGAGAGACAGGGTGCAGACAGATACGCAGTATTTT.

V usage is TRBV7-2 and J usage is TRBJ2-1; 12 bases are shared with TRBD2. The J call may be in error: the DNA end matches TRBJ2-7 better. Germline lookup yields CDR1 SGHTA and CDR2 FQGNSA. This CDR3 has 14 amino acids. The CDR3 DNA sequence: TGTGCCAGCAGCCGACTAGCGGGGGAGTACGAGCAGTACTTC. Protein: CASSRLAGEYEQYF.

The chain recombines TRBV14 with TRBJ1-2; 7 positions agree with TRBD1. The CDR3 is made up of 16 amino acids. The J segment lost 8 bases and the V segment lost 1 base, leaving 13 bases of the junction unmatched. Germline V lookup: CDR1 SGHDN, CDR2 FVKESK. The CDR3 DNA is TGTGCCAGCAGCCAAGTCTCCGACAGGGTTAGTTCAGGCTACACCTTC. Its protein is CASSQVSDRVSSGYTF.

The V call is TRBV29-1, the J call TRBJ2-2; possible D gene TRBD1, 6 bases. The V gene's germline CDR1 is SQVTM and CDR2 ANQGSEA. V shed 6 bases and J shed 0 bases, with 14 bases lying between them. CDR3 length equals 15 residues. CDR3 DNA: TGCAGCGTCCGCAGGGGCGTCGCGAACACCGGGGAGCTGTTTTTT. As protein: CSVRRGVANTGELFF.